The next 4 T cell receptor beta chains were all read from a single sample in a study of shared clonotypes between healthy human individuals. Using immunoSEQ multiplex PCR, the repertoire was profiled, and TCRdb retains in-frame clones only, with some absent. The data contain approximately 1.5 million clones, less than 99% of them singletons. The sequencing input was naive CD4+ T cells sorted from blood. Subset specified: CD45RA+ positively selected. Receptor source: a young man in good health.

V is TRBV11-2 and J is TRBJ2-7, with D possibly matching TRBD1 (5 bases). The V gene lost 1 base and the J gene lost 3 bases, with 13 bases spanning the gap. The CDR3 is 15 residues long. CDR1 is SGHAT, CDR2 FQNNGV, per germline. The CDR3 sequence: CASSLGIGVYYEQYF. The CDR3 DNA reads as TGTGCCAGCAGCTTAGGAATAGGGGTATACTACGAGCAGTACTTC.

The CDR3 region has the DNA TGTGCCAGCAGCGTAGGCCATCGGTCCGACACTGAAGCTTTCTTT. Its protein product is CASSVGHRSDTEAFF. This chain connects TRBV9 to TRBJ1-1; D not resolved. The germline V gene encodes CDR1 SGDLS and CDR2 YYNGEE. The CDR3 has 15 amino acids. Trimming removed 0 bases from V and 3 bases from J, with 12 bases in between.

The rearrangement uses TRBV5-1 and TRBJ2-5; D tentatively fits TRBD1 or TRBD2 (6 bases each). V lost 2 bases and J lost 0, with 11 bases in between. The CDR3 is 15 amino acids. CDR1 is SGHRS, CDR2 YFSETQ, per germline. This CDR3 is CASSFGGRDQETQYF. For the CDR3, the DNA is TGCGCCAGCAGCTTTGGGGGGCGAGACCAAGAGACCCAGTACTTC.

This chain connects TRBV19 to TRBJ1-1; D possibly corresponds to TRBD1 (5 bases). The V gene lost 3 bases and the J gene lost 2 bases, with 10 bases spanning the gap. The length of the CDR3 is 14 residues. Germline CDR1 LNHDA, CDR2 SQIVND (reference sequence). DNA for the CDR3: TGTGCCAGTAGTATTCCGGGGCCCAACACTGAAGCTTTCTTT. Amino acids: CASSIPGPNTEAFF.